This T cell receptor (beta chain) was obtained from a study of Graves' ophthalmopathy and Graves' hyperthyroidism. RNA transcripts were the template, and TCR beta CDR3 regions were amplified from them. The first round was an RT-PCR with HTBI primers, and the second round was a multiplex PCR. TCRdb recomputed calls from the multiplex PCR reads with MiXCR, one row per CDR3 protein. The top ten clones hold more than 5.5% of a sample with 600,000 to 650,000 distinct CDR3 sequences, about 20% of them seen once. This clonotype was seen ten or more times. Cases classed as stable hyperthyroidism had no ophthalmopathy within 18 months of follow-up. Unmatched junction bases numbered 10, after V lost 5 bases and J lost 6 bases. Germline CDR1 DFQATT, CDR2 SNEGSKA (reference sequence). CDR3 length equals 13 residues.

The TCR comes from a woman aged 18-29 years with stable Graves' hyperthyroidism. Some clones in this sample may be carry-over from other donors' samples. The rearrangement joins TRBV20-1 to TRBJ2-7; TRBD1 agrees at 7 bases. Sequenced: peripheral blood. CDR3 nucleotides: TGCAGTGCTCCGCCGGGACAGTGGGCCGAGCAGTACTTC. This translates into CSAPPGQWAEQYF.